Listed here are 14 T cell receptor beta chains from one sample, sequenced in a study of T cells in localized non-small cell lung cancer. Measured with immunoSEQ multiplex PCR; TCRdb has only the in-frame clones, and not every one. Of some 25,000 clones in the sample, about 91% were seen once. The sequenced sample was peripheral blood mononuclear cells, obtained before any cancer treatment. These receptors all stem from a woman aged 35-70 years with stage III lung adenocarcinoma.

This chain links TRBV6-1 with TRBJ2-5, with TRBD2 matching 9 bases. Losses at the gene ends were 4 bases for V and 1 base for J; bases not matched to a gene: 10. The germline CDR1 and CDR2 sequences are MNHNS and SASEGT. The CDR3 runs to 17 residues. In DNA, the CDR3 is TGTGCCAGCAGTGGGAGTGGTGGAGCGGGGGGCCAAGAGACCCAGTACTTC. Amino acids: CASSGSGGAGGQETQYF.

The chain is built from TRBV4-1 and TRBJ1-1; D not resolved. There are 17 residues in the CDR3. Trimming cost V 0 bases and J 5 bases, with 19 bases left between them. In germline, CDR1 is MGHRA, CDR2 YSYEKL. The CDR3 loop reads CASSQEPLSFRLTEAFF. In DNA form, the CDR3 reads TGCGCCAGCAGCCAAGAACCCCTCTCATTTCGTCTAACTGAAGCTTTCTTT.

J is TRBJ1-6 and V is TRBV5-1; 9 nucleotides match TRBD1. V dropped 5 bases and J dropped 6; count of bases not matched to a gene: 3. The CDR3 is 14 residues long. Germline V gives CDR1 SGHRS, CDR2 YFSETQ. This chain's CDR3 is CASSWDRANSPLHF. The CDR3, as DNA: TGCGCCAGCAGTTGGGACAGGGCTAATTCACCCCTCCACTTT.

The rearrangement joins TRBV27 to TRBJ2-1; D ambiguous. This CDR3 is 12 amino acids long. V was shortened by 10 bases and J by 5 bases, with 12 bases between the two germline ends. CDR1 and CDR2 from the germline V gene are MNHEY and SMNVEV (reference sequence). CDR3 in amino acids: CATLRANNEQFF. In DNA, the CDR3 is TGTGCCACTCTTAGGGCTAACAATGAGCAGTTCTTC.

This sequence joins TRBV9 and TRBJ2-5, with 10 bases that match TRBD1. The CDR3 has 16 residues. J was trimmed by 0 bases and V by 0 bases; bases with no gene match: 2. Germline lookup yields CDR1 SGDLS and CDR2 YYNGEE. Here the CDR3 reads CASSVGGQGYQETQYF. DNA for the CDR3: TGTGCCAGCAGCGTAGGGGGACAGGGGTACCAAGAGACCCAGTACTTC.

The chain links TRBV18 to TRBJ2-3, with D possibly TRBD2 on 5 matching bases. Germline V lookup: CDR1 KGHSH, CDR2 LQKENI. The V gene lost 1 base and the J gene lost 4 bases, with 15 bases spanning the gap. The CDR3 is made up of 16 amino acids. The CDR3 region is CASSPLRGLLPDTQYF. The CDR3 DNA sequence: TGTGCCAGCTCACCACTACGGGGTCTTCTCCCAGATACGCAGTATTTT.

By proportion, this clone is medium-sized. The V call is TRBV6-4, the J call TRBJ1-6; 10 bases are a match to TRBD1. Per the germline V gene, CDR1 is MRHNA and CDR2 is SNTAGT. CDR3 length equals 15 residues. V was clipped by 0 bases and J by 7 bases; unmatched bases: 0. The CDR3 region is CASSDSTGGNSPLHF. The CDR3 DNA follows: TGTGCCAGCAGTGACTCGACAGGGGGCAATTCACCCCTCCACTTT.

The CDR3 loop is CASSLPGTSGVDTQYF. The CDR3 coding sequence is TGTGCCAGCAGCTTACCCGGGACTAGTGGAGTAGATACGCAGTATTTT. The rearrangement uses TRBV5-4 and TRBJ2-3; 8 nucleotides line up with TRBD2. The CDR3 spans 16 residues. CDR1 is SGHNT and CDR2 is YYREEE in the germline V gene (reference sequence). V gave up 2 bases and J gave up 5 bases; unmatched junction bases: 10.

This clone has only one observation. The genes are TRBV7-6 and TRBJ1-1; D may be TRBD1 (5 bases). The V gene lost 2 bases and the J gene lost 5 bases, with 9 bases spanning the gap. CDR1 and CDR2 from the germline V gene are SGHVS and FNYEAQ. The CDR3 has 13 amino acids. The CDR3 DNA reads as TGTGCCAGCAGCTTACAAGGGGTAACTGAAGCTTTCTTT. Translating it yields CASSLQGVTEAFF.

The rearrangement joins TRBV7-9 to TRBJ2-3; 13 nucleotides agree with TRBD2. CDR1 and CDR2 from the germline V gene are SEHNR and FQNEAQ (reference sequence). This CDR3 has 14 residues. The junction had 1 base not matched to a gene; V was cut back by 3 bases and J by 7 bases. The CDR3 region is CASSLTSGRNTQYF. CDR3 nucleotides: TGTGCCAGCAGCTTGACTAGCGGGAGGAATACGCAGTATTTT.

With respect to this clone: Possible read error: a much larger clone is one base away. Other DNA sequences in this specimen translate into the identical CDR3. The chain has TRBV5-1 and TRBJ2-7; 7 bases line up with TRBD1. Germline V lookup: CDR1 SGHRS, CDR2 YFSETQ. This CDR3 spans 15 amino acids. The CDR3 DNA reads TGCGCCAGCAGCCCCCGCGGACAGGTATCCTACGAGCAATACTTC. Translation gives CASSPRGQVSYEQYF.

The CDR3, as DNA: TGTGCCAGCAGTTTAAAGGGGCGGCAGCCCCAGCATTTT. Its translation: CASSLKGRQPQHF. The V gene is TRBV27, the J gene TRBJ1-5; perhaps TRBD1 as D (5 bases). This CDR3 region has 13 residues. The V gene's germline CDR1 is MNHEY and CDR2 SMNVEV (reference sequence). V lost 2 bases and J 7 bases, leaving 9 bases between the germline ends.

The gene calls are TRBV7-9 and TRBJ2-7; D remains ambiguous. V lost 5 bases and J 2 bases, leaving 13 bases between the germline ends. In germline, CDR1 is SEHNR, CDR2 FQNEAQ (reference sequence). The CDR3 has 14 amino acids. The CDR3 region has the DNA TGTGCCAGCAGCCCCCCCGCTCAAGCCTACGAGCAGTACTTC. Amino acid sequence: CASSPPAQAYEQYF.

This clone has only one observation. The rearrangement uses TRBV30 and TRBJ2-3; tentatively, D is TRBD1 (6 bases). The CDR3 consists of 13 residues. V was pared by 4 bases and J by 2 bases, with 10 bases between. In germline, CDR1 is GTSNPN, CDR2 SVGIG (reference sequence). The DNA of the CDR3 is TGTGCCTGGAACGGACAGTTCACAGATACGCAGTATTTT. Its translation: CAWNGQFTDTQYF.